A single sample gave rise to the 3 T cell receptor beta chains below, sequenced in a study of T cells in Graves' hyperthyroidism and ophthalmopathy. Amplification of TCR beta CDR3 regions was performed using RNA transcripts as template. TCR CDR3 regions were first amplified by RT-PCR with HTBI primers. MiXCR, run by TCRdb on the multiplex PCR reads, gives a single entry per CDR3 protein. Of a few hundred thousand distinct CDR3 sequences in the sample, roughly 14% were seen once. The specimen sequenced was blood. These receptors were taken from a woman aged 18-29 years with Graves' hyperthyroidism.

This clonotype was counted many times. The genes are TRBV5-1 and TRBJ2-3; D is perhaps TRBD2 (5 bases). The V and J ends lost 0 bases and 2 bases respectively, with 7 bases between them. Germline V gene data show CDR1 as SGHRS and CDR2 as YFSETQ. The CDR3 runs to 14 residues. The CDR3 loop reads CASSLAGTTDTQYF. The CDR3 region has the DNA TGCGCCAGCAGCTTGGCGGGAACCACAGATACGCAGTATTTT.

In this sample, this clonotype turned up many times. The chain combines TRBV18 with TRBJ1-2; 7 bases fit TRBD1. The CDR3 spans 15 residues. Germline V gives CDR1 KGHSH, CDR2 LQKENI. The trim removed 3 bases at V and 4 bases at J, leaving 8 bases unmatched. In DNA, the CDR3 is TGTGCCAGCTCACCCGACGGGACAGTGACCTATGGCTACACCTTC. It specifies CASSPDGTVTYGYTF.

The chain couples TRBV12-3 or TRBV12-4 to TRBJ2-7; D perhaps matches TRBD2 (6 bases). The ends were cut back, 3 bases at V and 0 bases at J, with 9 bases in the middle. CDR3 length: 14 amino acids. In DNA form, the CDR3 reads TGTGCCAGCAGTTTGGAGGGGCACTCCTACGAGCAGTACTTC. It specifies CASSLEGHSYEQYF.